A selection of T cell receptor beta chains follows, all from one sample in a study of identical twins. MiXCR was run by TCRdb on the 5' RACE reads, yielding one entry per CDR3 protein. The repertoire holds hundreds of thousands of distinct CDR3 sequences, with more than 9% as singletons. This same sample was also taken into another study, of yellow fever vaccine responses in identical twins.

The sample was PBMCs. All receptors derive from a woman aged 18-35 years in good health. The CDR3 runs from the conserved cysteine through the conserved F or W. D genes are given only for firm matches. Clone size is given for some rows only: seen once, a few or many times, or a class if the clone is expanded.

v_gene	abundance	len	j_gene	d_gene	CDR3nt	CDR3aa
TRBV5-1	.	15	TRBJ1-6	.	TGCGCCAGCAGAAACGCCGGACAAATCAATTCACCCCTCCACTTT	CASRNAGQINSPLHF
TRBV12-3/TRBV12-4	.	15	TRBJ1-4	.	TGTGCCAGCAGTTTGGGGGATCTCCCTAATGAAAAACTGTTTTTT	CASSLGDLPNEKLFF
TRBV6-5	many	15	TRBJ2-5	TRBD2	TGTGCCAGCAGTACTAGCGGGGGGGTCCAAGAGACCCAGTACTTC	CASSTSGGVQETQYF
TRBV7-2	.	16	TRBJ1-1	.	TGTGCCAGCAGCCAAAATGCCGGGACATTATCGACTGAAGCTTTCTTT	CASSQNAGTLSTEAFF
TRBV11-1	few	15	TRBJ2-1	.	TGTGCCAGCAGCTACCGCGTGGGTACCTACAATGAGCAGTTCTTC	CASSYRVGTYNEQFF
TRBV28	.	13	TRBJ2-3	TRBD1	TGTGCCAGCAGTTTCCCGGGACAGTCTACGCAGTATTTT	CASSFPGQSTQYF
TRBV3-1	.	16	TRBJ2-2	TRBD1	TGTGCCAGCAGCCCCTCGGACAGGGGGCTTTCAGGGGAGCTGTTTTTT	CASSPSDRGLSGELFF
TRBV24-1	few	18	TRBJ1-1	.	TGTGCCACCAGTGAATTAGGGAGGGACCTTTTGATGAACACTGAAGCTTTCTTT	CATSELGRDLLMNTEAFF
TRBV20-1	.	12	TRBJ2-1	.	TGCAGTGCTAGCGGCTACCTCAATGAGCAGTTCTTC	CSASGYLNEQFF
TRBV11-3	.	14	TRBJ2-1	TRBD1	TGTGCCAGCAGCTTAGGTCTGGACAGGGACGAGCAGTTCTTC	CASSLGLDRDEQFF
TRBV7-9	few	12	TRBJ2-1	.	TGTGCCAGCAGCCCACAGGGTCGTGAGCAGTTCTTC	CASSPQGREQFF
TRBV12-3/TRBV12-4	.	16	TRBJ1-2	TRBD1	TGTGCCAGCAGTAGGACAGGGACTGTTCGTAACTATGGCTACACCTTC	CASSRTGTVRNYGYTF
TRBV20-1	.	14	TRBJ2-7	TRBD2	TGCAGTGCTAGAGGCGGGAGGAATCCCAACGAGCAGTACTTC	CSARGGRNPNEQYF
TRBV12-3/TRBV12-4	few	12	TRBJ2-7	.	TGTGCCAGCAGTTTACACGCGGCCGAGCAGTACTTC	CASSLHAAEQYF
TRBV5-1	.	17	TRBJ2-1	.	TGCGCCAGCAGCTTCGAGACAGCCTTCGCGCTCTACAATGAGCAGTTCTTC	CASSFETAFALYNEQFF
TRBV24-1	.	18	TRBJ1-5	TRBD1	TGTGCCACCAGTGATCCGATACGAACAGGGGGCGACGGTCAGCCCCAGCATTTT	CATSDPIRTGGDGQPQHF
TRBV7-9	.	14	TRBJ2-1	TRBD2	TGTGCCAGCAGTCGGACTAGCGGGGTGAATGAGCAGTTCTTC	CASSRTSGVNEQFF
TRBV4-1	many	19	TRBJ2-3	TRBD2	TGCGCCAGCAGCCAAGAACAGGGTATAGCGGGAGGGAGCCTAGATACGCAGTATTTT	CASSQEQGIAGGSLDTQYF
TRBV5-1	few	20	TRBJ2-1	TRBD2	TGCGCCAGCAGCGCCCGGAGGGGAGGGACTAGCGGGAGTTTCTACAATGAGCAGTTCTTC	CASSARRGGTSGSFYNEQFF
TRBV7-2	few	14	TRBJ2-1	.	TGTGCCAGCAGCTTAGGGGTAGCTGAACCCGAGCAGTTCTTC	CASSLGVAEPEQFF
TRBV5-5	many	15	TRBJ1-5	TRBD1	TGTGCCAGCAGCTTACAGGGGGCGGGTAATCAGCCCCAGCATTTT	CASSLQGAGNQPQHF
TRBV28	.	14	TRBJ1-6	.	TGTACCACATGTTATACGACGGGGGATTCACCCCTCCACTTT	CTTCYTTGDSPLHF
TRBV20-1	many	10	TRBJ2-3	.	TGCAGTGCTAGCGCTATACCCCAGTATTTT	CSASAIPQYF
TRBV2	many	16	TRBJ2-1	TRBD1	TGTGCCAGCAGTGATGGACAGGGGAACTCCTACAATGAGCAGTTCTTC	CASSDGQGNSYNEQFF
TRBV12-3/TRBV12-4	many	14	TRBJ2-7	TRBD2	TGTGCCAGCAGGCAGCGGGAGTGGTCCTACGAGCAGTACTTC	CASRQREWSYEQYF
TRBV5-1	many	15	TRBJ1-5	.	TGCGCCAGCGAGAGCTTGGAGGGTGGCAATCAGCCCCAGCATTTT	CASESLEGGNQPQHF
TRBV5-1	many	16	TRBJ1-3	TRBD1	TGCGCCAGCAGCTCACAGGGGACTCACTCTGGAAACACCATATATTTT	CASSSQGTHSGNTIYF
TRBV2	.	12	TRBJ2-1	TRBD2	TGTGCCAGCCATAGCGGGAGAAATGAGCAGTTCTTC	CASHSGRNEQFF
TRBV20-1	many	12	TRBJ2-1	.	TGCAGTGCAGCAGCAGCTTACAATGAGCAGTTCTTC	CSAAAAYNEQFF
TRBV18	few	14	TRBJ2-1	.	TGTGCCAGCTCAGTGGGGGCCCGTTACAATGAGCAGTTCTTC	CASSVGARYNEQFF
TRBV15	few	17	TRBJ2-5	.	TGTGCCACCAGCAGCCTCCGGTTCAGGGGGGGCCCAGAGACCCAGTACTTC	CATSSLRFRGGPETQYF
TRBV4-1	few	13	TRBJ2-1	TRBD2	TGCGCCAGCAGCGGGCCGACTAGCGGTGAGCAGTTCTTC	CASSGPTSGEQFF
TRBV20-1	.	16	TRBJ1-6	.	TGCAGTGCTAGCCCCTCGGCGGGGGTGAGTAATTCACCCCTCCACTTT	CSASPSAGVSNSPLHF
TRBV12-3/TRBV12-4	.	15	TRBJ2-1	.	TGTGCCAGCAGTTTTTCTCCGAAATCCTACAATGAGCAGTTCTTC	CASSFSPKSYNEQFF
TRBV7-8	.	16	TRBJ2-7	TRBD2	TGTGCCAGCAGCTTAGCTGCTAGCGGGAGAAGCTACGAGCAGTACTTC	CASSLAASGRSYEQYF
TRBV20-1	.	14	TRBJ1-1	.	TGCAGTGCTAGAGATAAGACAGTGAACACTGAAGCTTTCTTT	CSARDKTVNTEAFF
TRBV7-3	.	15	TRBJ2-3	TRBD2	TGTGCCAGCAGCTTTAGCGGGACGGTAACAGATACGCAGTATTTT	CASSFSGTVTDTQYF
TRBV4-1	few	19	TRBJ2-1	.	TGCGCCAGCAGCCAGATTCCCTACGCCGTAGGGGGAGGTAACAATGAGCAGTTCTTC	CASSQIPYAVGGGNNEQFF
TRBV24-1	few	18	TRBJ2-2	TRBD2	TGTGCCACCCAAACGGGACTAGCGGGAGGGCCGAGGACCGGGGAGCTGTTTTTT	CATQTGLAGGPRTGELFF
TRBV27	.	14	TRBJ2-3	.	TGTGCCAGCAACTCCGGGACAAGCACAGATACGCAGTATTTT	CASNSGTSTDTQYF
TRBV5-1	few	15	TRBJ2-1	.	TGCGCCAGCAGCTCCGCCGAGGGGGCCTACAATGAGCAGTTCTTC	CASSSAEGAYNEQFF
TRBV20-1	few	13	TRBJ1-4	TRBD1	TGCAGTGCGCAGACAGGGGTTATTGAAAAACTGTTTTTT	CSAQTGVIEKLFF
TRBV3-1	few	16	TRBJ2-1	.	TGTGCCAGCAGCCACTGGGGGCTAGCGGAAAACAATGAGCAGTTCTTC	CASSHWGLAENNEQFF
TRBV13	few	16	TRBJ2-7	TRBD1	TGTGCCAGCAGCTTACGGTCCAGGACAGGGGCCTACGAGCAGTACTTC	CASSLRSRTGAYEQYF
TRBV5-6	.	15	TRBJ2-3	.	TGTGCCAGCAGCTGGGGCCCACCTAGCACAGATACGCAGTATTTT	CASSWGPPSTDTQYF
TRBV28	.	13	TRBJ2-1	TRBD1	TGTGCCAGCAAAGGACAGGTCCACGATGAGCAGTTCTTC	CASKGQVHDEQFF
TRBV11-2	few	16	TRBJ2-7	TRBD1	TGTGCCAGCAGCTTACGGTTAGTTCAGGGGGCCTACGAGCAGTACTTC	CASSLRLVQGAYEQYF